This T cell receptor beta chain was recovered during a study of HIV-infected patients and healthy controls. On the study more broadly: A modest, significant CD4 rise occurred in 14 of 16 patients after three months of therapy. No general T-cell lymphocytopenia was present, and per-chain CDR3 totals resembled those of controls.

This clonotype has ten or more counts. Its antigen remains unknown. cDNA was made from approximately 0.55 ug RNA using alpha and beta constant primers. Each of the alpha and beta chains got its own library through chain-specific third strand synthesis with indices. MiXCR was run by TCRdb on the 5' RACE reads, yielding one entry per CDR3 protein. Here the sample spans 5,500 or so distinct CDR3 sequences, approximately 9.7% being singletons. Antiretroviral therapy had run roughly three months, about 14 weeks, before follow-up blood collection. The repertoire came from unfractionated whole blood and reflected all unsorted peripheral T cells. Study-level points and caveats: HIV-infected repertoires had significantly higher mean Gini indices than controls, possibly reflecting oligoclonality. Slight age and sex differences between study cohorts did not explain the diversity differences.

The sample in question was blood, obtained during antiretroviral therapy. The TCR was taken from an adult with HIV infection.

DNA of the CDR3: TGTGCCAGCAGCGCGGAATTAGGAAACTACTATGGCTACACCTTC. Amino acids: CASSAELGNYYGYTF. The V call is TRBV5-4, the J call TRBJ1-2; D remains unclear. The CDR3 covers 15 residues. The germline V and J ends were trimmed by 4 bases and 3 bases, with 16 bases remaining between them. Per germline, CDR1 SGHNT and CDR2 YYREEE (reference sequence). Full variable domain (missing parts from reference TRBV5-4 and TRBJ1-2): ETGVTQSPTHLIKTRGQQVTLRCSSQSGHNTVSWYQQALGQGPQFIFQYYREEENGRGNFPPRFSGLQFPNYSSELNVNALELDDSALYLCASSAELGNYYGYTFGSGTRLTVV.